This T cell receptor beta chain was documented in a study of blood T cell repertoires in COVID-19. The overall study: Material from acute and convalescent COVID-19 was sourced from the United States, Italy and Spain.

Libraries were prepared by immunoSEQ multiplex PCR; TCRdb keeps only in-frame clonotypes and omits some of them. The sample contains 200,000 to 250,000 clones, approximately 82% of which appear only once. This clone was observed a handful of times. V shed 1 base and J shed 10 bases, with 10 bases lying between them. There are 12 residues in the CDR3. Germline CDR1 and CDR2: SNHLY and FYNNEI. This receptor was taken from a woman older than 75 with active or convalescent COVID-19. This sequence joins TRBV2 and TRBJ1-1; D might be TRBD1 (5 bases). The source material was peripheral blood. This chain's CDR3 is CASSEGGVGAFF. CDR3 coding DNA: TGTGCCAGCAGTGAAGGGGGGGTCGGAGCTTTCTTT.